This is a list of T cell receptor beta chains from one sample in a study of blood T cell repertoires in COVID-19. TCRdb's copy holds only in-frame clones and misses some; the assay was immunoSEQ multiplex PCR. Found here are approximately 56,000 clones, around 83% of them singletons; the top ten hold 6.9%. Sequencing used peripheral blood. The receptors here all came from a man aged 70-80 years with active COVID-19. CDR3s include the opening cysteine and the closing phenylalanine or tryptophan. The D gene is left open where the match is weak. Some rows have no size entry. The others give once, few or many, or a class for an expanded clone.

D: NA; J: TRBJ1-3; size: NA; V: TRBV7-2; CDR3: CASSLSSGNTIYF; DNA: TGTGCCAGCAGCCTCAGCTCTGGAAACACCATATATTTT
D: TRBD2; J: TRBJ2-1; size: NA; V: TRBV10-2; CDR3: CASSLAGGVNEQFF; DNA: TGCGCCAGCAGCTTAGCGGGGGGGGTGAATGAGCAGTTCTTC
D: TRBD1; J: TRBJ1-1; size: once; V: TRBV11-3; CDR3: CASSSGQGTEAFF; DNA: TGTGCCAGCAGCTCCGGACAGGGCACTGAAGCTTTCTTT
D: NA; J: TRBJ1-4; size: NA; V: TRBV2; CDR3: CASNQQGLNEKLFF; DNA: TGTGCCAGCAATCAACAGGGCCTTAATGAAAAACTGTTTTTT
D: TRBD2; J: TRBJ2-7; size: NA; V: TRBV7-2; CDR3: CASSSRLAGAYEQYF; DNA: TGTGCCAGCAGCTCGCGACTAGCGGGGGCCTACGAGCAGTACTTC
D: NA; J: TRBJ2-3; size: NA; V: TRBV7-3; CDR3: CASSAIQGNTQYF; DNA: TGTGCCAGCAGCGCAATACAGGGCAATACGCAGTATTTT
D: TRBD1; J: TRBJ1-1; size: NA; V: TRBV5-6; CDR3: CASSSEATGANTEAFF; DNA: TGTGCCAGCAGCTCAGAAGCCACAGGGGCGAACACTGAAGCTTTCTTT
D: TRBD1; J: TRBJ1-5; size: once; V: TRBV23-1; CDR3: CASNPRTGNNQPQHF; DNA: TGCGCCAGCAACCCCCGGACAGGGAATAATCAGCCCCAGCATTTT
D: TRBD1; J: TRBJ1-2; size: NA; V: TRBV5-1; CDR3: CASSLGEDRGLGYTF; DNA: TGCGCCAGCAGCTTGGGTGAGGACAGGGGGCTGGGCTACACCTTC
D: NA; J: TRBJ2-3; size: NA; V: TRBV5-1; CDR3: CASSSGLILGTDTQYF; DNA: TGCGCCAGCAGCTCTGGACTGATCCTCGGCACAGATACGCAGTATTTT
D: TRBD1; J: TRBJ1-6; size: NA; V: TRBV25-1; CDR3: CASSEVGQGRSPLHF; DNA: TGTGCCAGCAGTGAGGTGGGACAGGGAAGATCACCCCTCCACTTT
D: NA; J: TRBJ2-1; size: once; V: TRBV2; CDR3: CASSELSSYNEQFF; DNA: TGTGCCAGCAGTGAGCTTAGCTCCTACAATGAGCAGTTCTTC
D: NA; J: TRBJ2-5; size: few; V: TRBV9; CDR3: CASSVRPGVFQETQYF; DNA: TGTGCCAGCAGCGTACGCCCAGGGGTTTTCCAAGAGACCCAGTACTTC
D: TRBD1; J: TRBJ1-1; size: NA; V: TRBV14; CDR3: CASSLGQTNTEAFF; DNA: TGTGCCAGCAGCCTGGGACAGACGAACACTGAAGCTTTCTTT
D: NA; J: TRBJ1-2; size: once; V: TRBV6-5; CDR3: CASSYSIDRGYGYTF; DNA: TGTGCCAGCAGTTACTCGATCGACAGAGGCTATGGCTACACCTTC
D: TRBD2; J: TRBJ2-1; size: NA; V: TRBV5-4; CDR3: CASSSAPGLGNNEQFF; DNA: TGTGCCAGCAGCTCCGCGCCGGGACTAGGAAACAATGAGCAGTTCTTC
D: TRBD1; J: TRBJ1-5; size: NA; V: TRBV6-2/TRBV6-3; CDR3: CASSYGTGGQPQHF; DNA: TGTGCCAGCAGTTACGGGACAGGGGGTCAGCCCCAGCATTTT
D: TRBD1; J: TRBJ2-7; size: NA; V: TRBV7-2; CDR3: CASSSRDRAYEQYF; DNA: TGTGCCAGCAGCTCTCGGGACAGAGCCTACGAGCAGTACTTC
D: NA; J: TRBJ1-1; size: NA; V: TRBV12-3/TRBV12-4; CDR3: CASSFPGSEAFF; DNA: TGTGCCAGCAGTTTTCCCGGTTCTGAAGCTTTCTTT
D: NA; J: TRBJ2-7; size: few; V: TRBV11-2; CDR3: CASSPSYEQYF; DNA: TGTGCCAGCAGCCCCTCTTACGAGCAGTACTTC
D: TRBD2; J: TRBJ2-1; size: few; V: TRBV27; CDR3: CASRYNLAGGSGEQFF; DNA: TGTGCCAGCAGGTACAACTTGGCGGGGGGATCGGGTGAGCAGTTCTTC
D: TRBD1; J: TRBJ1-4; size: NA; V: TRBV5-1; CDR3: CASSPELVGQGGKLFF; DNA: TGCGCCAGCAGCCCAGAACTCGTGGGACAGGGGGGAAAACTGTTTTTT
D: NA; J: TRBJ2-5; size: NA; V: TRBV6-5; CDR3: CASRGGRQTQYF; DNA: TGTGCCAGCAGGGGAGGTCGGCAGACCCAGTACTTC
D: NA; J: TRBJ1-5; size: NA; V: TRBV15; CDR3: CATSRGFGGGDQPQHF; DNA: TGTGCCACCAGCAGAGGGTTCGGGGGTGGGGATCAGCCCCAGCATTTT
D: TRBD2; J: TRBJ2-1; size: NA; V: TRBV28; CDR3: CASSLTGLAYNEQFF; DNA: TGTGCCAGCAGTCTAACGGGACTAGCTTACAATGAGCAGTTCTTC
D: NA; J: TRBJ1-1; size: NA; V: TRBV18; CDR3: CASSPLGGEGRAFF; DNA: TGTGCCAGCTCACCACTGGGGGGTGAGGGTCGAGCTTTCTTT
D: NA; J: TRBJ2-5; size: NA; V: TRBV19; CDR3: CASRLAGETQYF; DNA: TGTGCCAGTAGACTAGCAGGGGAGACCCAGTACTTC
D: NA; J: TRBJ1-2; size: NA; V: TRBV28; CDR3: CASSTGGATFGGYTF; DNA: TGTGCCAGCAGTACCGGAGGGGCCACTTTTGGTGGCTACACCTTC
D: TRBD1; J: TRBJ2-7; size: NA; V: TRBV19; CDR3: CASSIHCTGVKCEQYF; DNA: TGTGCCAGTAGTATACATTGCACAGGGGTGAAATGCGAGCAGTACTTC
D: NA; J: TRBJ1-5; size: NA; V: TRBV4-1; CDR3: CASSQDEGVGQPQHF; DNA: TGCGCCAGCAGCCAAGATGAAGGGGTCGGTCAGCCCCAGCATTTT
D: TRBD2; J: TRBJ2-3; size: NA; V: TRBV18; CDR3: CASSPATGTSGGTDTQYF; DNA: TGTGCCAGCTCACCCGCTACCGGGACTAGCGGGGGTACAGATACGCAGTATTTT
D: TRBD2; J: TRBJ2-7; size: NA; V: TRBV14; CDR3: CASSHLAGGPYEQYF; DNA: TGTGCCAGCAGCCATTTAGCGGGGGGCCCCTACGAGCAGTACTTC
D: TRBD2; J: TRBJ2-3; size: NA; V: TRBV7-9; CDR3: CASSLVGTTTDTQYF; DNA: TGTGCCAGCAGCTTAGTCGGGACTACCACAGATACGCAGTATTTT
D: NA; J: TRBJ2-7; size: few; V: TRBV3-1/TRBV3-2; CDR3: CASSHRGSDEQYF; DNA: TGTGCCAGCAGCCACAGGGGATCTGACGAGCAGTACTTC
D: TRBD1; J: TRBJ2-3; size: NA; V: TRBV7-2; CDR3: CASSRDRGRDTQYF; DNA: TGTGCCAGCAGCCGGGACAGGGGACGAGATACGCAGTATTTT
D: TRBD2; J: TRBJ2-5; size: NA; V: TRBV3-1/TRBV3-2; CDR3: CASSPLSGGAQETQYF; DNA: TGTGCCAGCAGCCCCTTGAGCGGGGGGGCCCAGGAGACCCAGTACTTC
D: TRBD2; J: TRBJ2-5; size: NA; V: TRBV3-1/TRBV3-2; CDR3: CASSPAGGETQYF; DNA: TGTGCCAGCAGCCCTGCGGGGGGGGAGACCCAGTACTTC